These T cell receptor beta chains were read from a single sample in a study of low-dose radiotherapy and immunotherapy resistance in tumors. A single record per CDR3 protein comes from TCRdb applying MiXCR to the reads. The sample lists approximately 30,000 distinct CDR3 sequences, about 49% occurring once. Here the sequenced sample was PBMCs, taken after low-dose radiotherapy plus immunotherapy. Receptors were obtained from a male donor with gallbladder cancer. Both conserved end residues are part of each CDR3. D genes are given only for firm matches. Size is omitted from some rows. Given values are once, few, many or a class for expanded clones.

TRBD2	TRBV7-2	-	TRBJ2-1	TGTGCCAGCAGCCTAAATACCGGGACTACCTACAATGAGCAGTTCTTC	CASSLNTGTTYNEQFF
TRBD2	TRBV5-1	few	TRBJ2-1	TGCGCCAGCAGCTTCCTAGCGGGAGGGACACCTGAGCAGTTCTTC	CASSFLAGGTPEQFF
-	TRBV5-1	-	TRBJ2-7	TGCGCCAGCAGCGCCAACTACGAGCAGTACTTC	CASSANYEQYF
-	TRBV4-2	once	TRBJ1-4	TGTGCCAGCAGCCAAACAGCGAGTGCAACTAATGAAAAACTGTTTTTT	CASSQTASATNEKLFF
TRBD1	TRBV29-1	many	TRBJ2-2	TGCAGCGTAGCACAGGGGGTCCTAACCGGGGAGCTGTTTTTT	CSVAQGVLTGELFF
TRBD2	TRBV20-1	few	TRBJ2-7	TGCAGTGCCCGGCGTCGGAGCGGGGGTGGCTACGAGCAGTACTTC	CSARRRSGGGYEQYF
-	TRBV10-3	many	TRBJ2-5	TGTGCCACGCTGGACAGCAACCAAGAGACCCAGTACTTC	CATLDSNQETQYF
-	TRBV12-5	many	TRBJ2-1	TGTGCTAGTGGTTTGGGGGGGGCCTACAATGAGCAGTTCTTC	CASGLGGAYNEQFF
-	TRBV7-3	-	TRBJ2-7	TGTGCCAGCAGTTTAGCGGGCTTAGAGACAGGCGAGCAGTACTTC	CASSLAGLETGEQYF
TRBD1	TRBV6-2/TRBV6-3	once	TRBJ2-1	TGTGCCAGCAGTGAAGCCATAGGGGGCGGGCGGAATGAGCAGTTCTTC	CASSEAIGGGRNEQFF
TRBD2	TRBV3-1	-	TRBJ2-1	TGTGCCAGCAGCCACCACGGGACTAGCGGATACAATGAGCAGTTCTTC	CASSHHGTSGYNEQFF
TRBD1	TRBV19	-	TRBJ2-2	TGTGCCAGTAGTCCACTTCCGGGACAGGGCTCCGGGGAGCTGTTTTTT	CASSPLPGQGSGELFF
-	TRBV7-3	medium-sized	TRBJ2-1	TGTGCCAGCAGCTTAAGCAGGGGTTCCTACAATGAGCAGTTCTTC	CASSLSRGSYNEQFF
-	TRBV7-2	many	TRBJ1-4	TGTGCCAGCAGCCCACAGGCGTCTAATGAAAAACTGTTTTTT	CASSPQASNEKLFF
TRBD2	TRBV28	once	TRBJ2-3	TGTGCCAGCAGCCTGGGAGGGTCTAGCACAGATACGCAGTATTTT	CASSLGGSSTDTQYF
TRBD2	TRBV28	many	TRBJ2-1	TGTGCCAGCACCCCAGCGGGAGGGAGCAATGAGCAGTTCTTC	CASTPAGGSNEQFF
-	TRBV28	medium-sized	TRBJ1-4	TGTGCCAGCAGTCAACAGGCCCCGGGGGGCGCGAATGAAAAACTGTTTTTT	CASSQQAPGGANEKLFF
-	TRBV6-4	few	TRBJ2-2	TGTGCCAGCAGTCTCGGGACAAACACCGGGGAGCTGTTTTTT	CASSLGTNTGELFF
-	TRBV5-1	medium-sized	TRBJ1-3	TGTGCCAGCAGCTTAGTCGGGGGACGGCCAGTTGATGGAAACACCATATATTTT	CASSLVGGRPVDGNTIYF
-	TRBV11-2	many	TRBJ2-3	TGTGCCAGCAGCTCCGGGTCAGCTCGCACAGATACGCAGTATTTT	CASSSGSARTDTQYF
TRBD1	TRBV10-3	medium-sized	TRBJ2-7	TGTGCCATCAGTGGGGGGACAGCCCTCTACGAGCAGTACTTC	CAISGGTALYEQYF
-	TRBV7-2	many	TRBJ1-1	TGTGCCAGCAGCTCCCACGGACAGCGAACCACTGAAGCTTTCTTT	CASSSHGQRTTEAFF
-	TRBV5-1	many	TRBJ2-1	TGCGCCAGCAGCCGCGTAGGGAGCTCCTACAATGAGCAGTTCTTC	CASSRVGSSYNEQFF
-	TRBV6-2/TRBV6-3	-	TRBJ2-7	TGTGCCACTCCCCACCGGGCTTACGAGCAGTACTTC	CATPHRAYEQYF
-	TRBV7-2	-	TRBJ2-2	TGTGCCAGCAGCTTAGTCGCAGACACCGGGGAGCTGTTTTTT	CASSLVADTGELFF
-	TRBV6-1	-	TRBJ2-5	TGTGCCAGCAGTCGTGTGTGGGGGGGGGCCGGAGGGGAGACCCAGTACTTC	CASSRVWGGAGGETQYF
TRBD2	TRBV7-3	many	TRBJ2-7	TGTGCCAGCAGCTTAAACGCGGGAGGGCCCTACGAGCAGTACTTC	CASSLNAGGPYEQYF
-	TRBV27	many	TRBJ1-5	TGTGCCAGCAGTTTTGGACCTAATCAGCCCCAGCATTTT	CASSFGPNQPQHF
-	TRBV11-2	-	TRBJ2-2	TGTGCCAGCAGCCCCTCGGGGGCGAGCGGGGAGCTGTTTTTT	CASSPSGASGELFF
TRBD2	TRBV7-2	-	TRBJ2-3	TGTGCCAGCAGCTTCCGACTAGCTGATACGCAGTATTTT	CASSFRLADTQYF
-	TRBV12-3/TRBV12-4	many	TRBJ2-7	TGTGCCAGCAGCTCCGGGTTCCCCTACGAGCAGTACTTC	CASSSGFPYEQYF